What follows describes a single TCR beta chain. Authors' data handling: Nucleated cell number was recorded as an estimate derived from reference gene primer amplification. Using immunoSEQ multiplex PCR, the repertoire was profiled, and TCRdb retains in-frame clones only, with some absent. Clone size and the V and J calls come from that table; the DNA yielded D and trimming. The table records about 240,000 clones, roughly four fifths of them present only once. The CDR3 sequence is 15 residues long. With 0 bases removed from V and 4 bases from J, the gap between germline ends came to 10 bases. The germline V gene has CDR1 SGHNT and CDR2 YYREEE (reference sequence). This record belongs to a study of blood T cell repertoires in COVID-19. Study summary: Sites across the United States, Italy and Spain contributed samples from acute and convalescent COVID-19.

This receptor was taken from a man aged 25-45 years who had recovered from COVID-19. Sequencing used peripheral blood. The gene calls are TRBV5-4 and TRBJ1-4, with D possibly being TRBD1 (5 bases). CDR3 loop: CASSLAGTLNEKLFF. The CDR3 DNA reads as TGTGCCAGCAGCTTGGCAGGGACTCTTAATGAAAAACTGTTTTTT.